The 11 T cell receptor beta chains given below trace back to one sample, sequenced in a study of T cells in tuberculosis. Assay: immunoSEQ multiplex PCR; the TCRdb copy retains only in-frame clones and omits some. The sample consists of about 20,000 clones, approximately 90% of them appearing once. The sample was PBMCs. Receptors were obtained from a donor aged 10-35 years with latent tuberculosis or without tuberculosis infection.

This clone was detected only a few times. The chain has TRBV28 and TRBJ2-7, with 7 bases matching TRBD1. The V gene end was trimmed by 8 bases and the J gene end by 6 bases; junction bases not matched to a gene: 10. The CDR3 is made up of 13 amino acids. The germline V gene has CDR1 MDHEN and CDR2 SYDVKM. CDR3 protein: CASETGTKLEQYF. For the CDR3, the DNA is TGTGCCAGCGAGACAGGGACGAAGCTCGAGCAGTACTTC.

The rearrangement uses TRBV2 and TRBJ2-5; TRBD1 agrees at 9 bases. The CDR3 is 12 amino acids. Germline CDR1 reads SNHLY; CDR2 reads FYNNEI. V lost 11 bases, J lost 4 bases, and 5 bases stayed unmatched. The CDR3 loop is CAGGQGRETQYF. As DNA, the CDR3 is TGTGCCGGGGGACAGGGTCGAGAGACCCAGTACTTC.

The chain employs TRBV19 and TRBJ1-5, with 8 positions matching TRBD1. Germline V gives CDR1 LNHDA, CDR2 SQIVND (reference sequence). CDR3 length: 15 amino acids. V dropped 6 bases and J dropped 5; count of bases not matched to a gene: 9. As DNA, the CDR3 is TGTGCCAGTAGCTCTCTCGGACAGGGCGATCAGCCCCAGCATTTT. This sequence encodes CASSSLGQGDQPQHF. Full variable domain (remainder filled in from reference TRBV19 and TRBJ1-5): DGGITQSPKYLFRKEGQNVTLSCEQNLNHDAMYWYRQDPGQGLRLIYYSQIVNDFQKGDIAEGYSVSREKKESFPLTVTSAQKNPTAFYLCASSSLGQGDQPQHFGDGTRLSIL.

The CDR3 region has the DNA TGTGCCAGCAGTTACCGGCTAGCGGACAATGAGCAGTTCTTC. Its protein product is CASSYRLADNEQFF. This chain uses TRBV6-5 with TRBJ2-1; 7 positions match TRBD2. From germline, CDR1 is MNHEY and CDR2 SVGAGI. This CDR3 has 14 amino acids. Unmatched junction bases numbered 3, after V lost 2 bases and J lost 5 bases.

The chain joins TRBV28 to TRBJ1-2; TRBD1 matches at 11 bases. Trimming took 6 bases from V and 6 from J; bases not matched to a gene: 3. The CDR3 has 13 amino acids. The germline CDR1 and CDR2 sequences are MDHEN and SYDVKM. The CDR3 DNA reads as TGTGCCAGCAGCCCGGGACAGGGGGATGGCTACACCTTC. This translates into CASSPGQGDGYTF.

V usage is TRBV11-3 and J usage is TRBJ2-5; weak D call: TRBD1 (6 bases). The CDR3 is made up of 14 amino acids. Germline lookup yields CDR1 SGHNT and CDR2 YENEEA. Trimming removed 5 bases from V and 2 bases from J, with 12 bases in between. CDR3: CASSSRDIQETQYF. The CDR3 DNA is TGTGCCAGCAGCAGCCGGGACATACAAGAGACCCAGTACTTC.

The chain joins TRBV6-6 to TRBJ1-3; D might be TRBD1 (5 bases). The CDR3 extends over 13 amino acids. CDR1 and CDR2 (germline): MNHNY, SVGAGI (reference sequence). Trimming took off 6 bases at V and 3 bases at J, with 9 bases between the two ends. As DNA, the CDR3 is TGTGCCAGCAGGCAGGGCAATGGAAACACCATATATTTT. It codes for CASRQGNGNTIYF.

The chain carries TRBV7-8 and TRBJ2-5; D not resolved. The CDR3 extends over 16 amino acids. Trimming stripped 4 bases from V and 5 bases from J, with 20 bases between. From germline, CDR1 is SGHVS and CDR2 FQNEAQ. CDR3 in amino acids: CASSSFAVVAGETQYF. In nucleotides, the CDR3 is TGTGCCAGCAGCTCATTCGCGGTGGTTGCTGGTGAGACCCAGTACTTC.

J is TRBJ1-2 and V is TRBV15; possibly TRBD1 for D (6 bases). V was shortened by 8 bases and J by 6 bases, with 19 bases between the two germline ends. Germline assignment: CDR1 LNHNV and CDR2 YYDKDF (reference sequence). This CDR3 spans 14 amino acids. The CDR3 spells CATGTPRKVDGYTF. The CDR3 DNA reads TGTGCCACCGGGACACCCAGAAAGGTGGATGGCTACACCTTC. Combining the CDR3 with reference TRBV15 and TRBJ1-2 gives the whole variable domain DAMVIQNPRYQVTQFGKPVTLSCSQTLNHNVMYWYQQKSSQAPKLLFHYYDKDFNNEADTPDNFQSRRPNTSFCFLDIRSPGLGDTAMYLCATGTPRKVDGYTFGSGTRLTVV.

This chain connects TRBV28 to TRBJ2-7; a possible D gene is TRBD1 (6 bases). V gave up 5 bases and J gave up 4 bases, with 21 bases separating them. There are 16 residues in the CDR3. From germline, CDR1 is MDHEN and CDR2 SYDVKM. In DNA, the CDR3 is TGTGCCAGCAGTCCAAACCATTCGACAGGATTTTACGAGCAGTACTTC. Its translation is CASSPNHSTGFYEQYF. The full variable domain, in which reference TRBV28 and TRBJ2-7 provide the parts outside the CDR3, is DVKVTQSSRYLVKRTGEKVFLECVQDMDHENMFWYRQDPGLGLRLIYFSYDVKMKEKGDIPEGYSVSREKKERFSLILESASTNQTSMYLCASSPNHSTGFYEQYFGPGTRLTVT.

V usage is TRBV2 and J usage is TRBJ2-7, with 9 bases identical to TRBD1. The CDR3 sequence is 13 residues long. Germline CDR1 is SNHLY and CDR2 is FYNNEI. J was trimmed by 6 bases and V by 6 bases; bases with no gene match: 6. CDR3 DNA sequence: TGTGCCAGCAGAGTGGGACAGGGAGGCGAGCAGTACTTC. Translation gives CASRVGQGGEQYF.